The 17 T cell receptor beta chains listed next were all sequenced from one sample in a study of cytomegalovirus exposure and HLA in healthy donors. Sequencing used immunoSEQ multiplex PCR; TCRdb keeps in-frame clones, though not all of them. There are more than 90,000 clones in the sample; approximately 89% occur only once, and 1.5% to 2% lies in the top ten. The sample comprised PBMCs. Receptors originate from a man in his late teens or twenties in good health and CMV-seronegative.

The chain combines TRBV30 with TRBJ2-3, with 7 positions matching TRBD2. Germline CDR1 and CDR2: GTSNPN and SVGIG (reference sequence). The V and J ends lost 0 bases and 6 bases, in that order; junction bases with no gene match: 9. The CDR3 extends over 15 amino acids. CDR3 loop: CAWSVRRGVPDTQYF. As DNA, the CDR3 is TGTGCCTGGAGTGTACGTCGGGGGGTTCCCGATACGCAGTATTTT.

The V call is TRBV4-1, the J call TRBJ1-4; no clear D. Germline-derived CDR1 and CDR2 are MGHRA and YSYEKL. V was trimmed by 0 bases and J by 8 bases, leaving 19 bases between them. The CDR3 spans 17 residues. This chain's CDR3 is CASSQERGTPRVEKLFF. Written as DNA, the CDR3 is TGCGCCAGCAGCCAAGAACGCGGAACACCGCGGGTGGAAAAACTGTTTTTT.

The chain employs TRBV7-8 and TRBJ2-3; 8 bases are a match to TRBD2. After removal of 5 bases from V and 2 bases from J, the junction contained 6 bases not matched to a gene. The CDR3 contains 15 residues. CDR1 and CDR2 from the germline V gene are SGHVS and FQNEAQ. The CDR3 sequence: CASSISGSATDTQYF. The CDR3 DNA reads as TGTGCCAGCAGCATCAGCGGGAGCGCCACAGATACGCAGTATTTT.

The J gene is TRBJ2-3, the V gene TRBV6-5; D possibly corresponds to TRBD1 (6 bases). The CDR3 sequence is 14 residues long. V lost 6 bases and J 4 bases, leaving 14 bases between the germline ends. CDR1 MNHEY and CDR2 SVGAGI come from the germline V gene. The CDR3 loop is CASSQHRVSDTQYF. CDR3 nucleotides: TGTGCCAGCAGCCAGCACAGGGTCTCAGATACGCAGTATTTT.

V gene TRBV5-4 combines with J gene TRBJ1-1; unclear D gene. Germline CDR1 and CDR2: SGHNT and YYREEE (reference sequence). CDR3 size: 14 residues. Trimming removed 0 bases from V and 1 base from J, with 7 bases in between. CDR3 amino acids: CASSLEAGNTEAFF. The CDR3 coding sequence is TGTGCCAGCAGCTTGGAAGCGGGGAACACTGAAGCTTTCTTT.

The chain recombines TRBV7-8 with TRBJ2-7; possibly TRBD1 for D (5 bases). This CDR3 comprises 18 residues. Trimming cost V 1 base and J 7 bases, with 26 bases left between them. Germline V lookup: CDR1 SGHVS, CDR2 FQNEAQ. CDR3 loop: CASSLVLQGGTSLWEQYF. CDR3 bases: TGTGCCAGCAGCTTAGTTCTCCAGGGTGGTACTTCGCTGTGGGAGCAGTACTTC.

The chain uses TRBV28 and TRBJ2-3, with 9 bases matching TRBD1. Germline CDR1 MDHEN, CDR2 SYDVKM. V lost 6 bases to trimming and J lost 4 bases; unmatched junction nucleotides: 8. The CDR3 is 15 amino acids. CDR3 DNA: TGTGCCAGCAGAGGACCGGGACAGGGTGCAGATACGCAGTATTTT. Amino acids: CASRGPGQGADTQYF.

The chain uses TRBV19 and TRBJ1-2; D is perhaps TRBD1 (6 bases). The germline gives CDR1 LNHDA, CDR2 SQIVND (reference sequence). V lost 4 bases, J lost 7 bases, and 19 bases lay in between. This CDR3 comprises 15 residues. CDR3 in amino acids: CASSTMTGIGSGYTF. CDR3 bases: TGTGCCAGTAGTACGATGACAGGTATCGGGTCTGGCTACACCTTC.

This clone was observed once. This chain uses TRBV4-1 with TRBJ2-7; TRBD1 might be the D (5 bases). Germline V CDR1 and CDR2: MGHRA, YSYEKL. This CDR3 has 13 residues. Trimming pared 3 bases from V and 4 bases from J, leaving 10 bases between. CDR3 coding DNA: TGCGCCAGCAGCCAGGGCACAGGATACGAGCAGTACTTC. Translated, it gives CASSQGTGYEQYF.

The chain recombines TRBV7-2 with TRBJ2-3; D might be TRBD1 (6 bases). The CDR3 totals 15 residues. Trimming pared 5 bases from V and 0 bases from J, leaving 12 bases between. The germline gives CDR1 SGHTA, CDR2 FQGNSA. The DNA of the CDR3 is TGTGCCAGCAGCCGGTGGGGGCCCAGCACAGATACGCAGTATTTT. It codes for CASSRWGPSTDTQYF.

The table lists this clone with a count of one. The chain carries TRBV28 and TRBJ1-2; 7 bases align to TRBD1. The CDR3 extends over 12 amino acids. V lost 10 bases, J lost 7 bases, and 9 bases stayed unmatched. Germline CDR1 and CDR2: MDHEN and SYDVKM. The CDR3 spells CAIGDRVGGYTF. The CDR3 DNA reads as TGTGCCATCGGAGACAGGGTCGGTGGCTACACCTTC.

This clone was counted once. The chain links TRBV4-2 to TRBJ1-1; D call uncertain. Trimming removed 3 bases from V and 0 bases from J, with 14 bases in between. CDR1 and CDR2 from the germline V gene are LGHNA and YNFKEQ. The length of the CDR3 is 16 residues. The chain's CDR3 is CASSQTRGRMNTEAFF. CDR3 nucleotide sequence: TGTGCCAGCAGCCAGACCCGCGGCCGGATGAACACTGAAGCTTTCTTT.

The genes are TRBV4-3 and TRBJ1-2; a possible D gene is TRBD1 (6 bases). V shed 4 bases and J shed 8 bases, with 23 bases lying between them. Germline V gene sequence: CDR1 LGHNA, CDR2 YSLEER. The CDR3 is 16 amino acids. CDR3 bases: TGCGCCAGCAGCCGCCAGGCTGACGGGACAACGGGGGGCTACACCTTC. Its protein is CASSRQADGTTGGYTF.

The CDR3 DNA reads as TGTGCCAGCTCACCGAAACAGGGTCCGGGCAATCAGCCCCAGCATTTT. As protein: CASSPKQGPGNQPQHF. The J gene is TRBJ1-5, the V gene TRBV18, with D perhaps matching TRBD1 (6 bases). Germline CDR1 reads KGHSH; CDR2 reads LQKENI. Trimming took 3 bases from V and 2 from J, leaving 14 bases between them. The CDR3 contains 16 residues. Full variable domain (rest looked up from reference TRBV18 and TRBJ1-5): NAGVMQNPRHLVRRRGQEARLRCSPMKGHSHVYWYRQLPEEGLKFMVYLQKENIIDESGMPKERFSAEFPKEGPSILRIQQVVRGDSAAYFCASSPKQGPGNQPQHFGDGTRLSIL.

The chain recombines TRBV30 with TRBJ2-3; tentative D call: TRBD2 (5 bases). The CDR3 covers 13 residues. Per the germline V gene, CDR1 is GTSNPN and CDR2 is SVGIG (reference sequence). The V and J ends lost 5 bases and 3 bases respectively, with 12 bases between them. CDR3 in amino acids: CAWRERGTDTQYF. In DNA, the CDR3 is TGTGCCTGGCGGGAAAGAGGTACAGATACGCAGTATTTT.

The V call is TRBV5-5, the J call TRBJ1-1; 7 bases line up with TRBD1. CDR1 is SGHKS and CDR2 is YYEKEE in the germline V gene (reference sequence). Trimming removed 0 bases from V and 8 bases from J; junction bases left unmatched: 7. The CDR3 consists of 14 residues. In DNA, the CDR3 is TGTGCCAGCAGCTTGGTAGGGGGCCCCCGGGAAGCTTTCTTT. Amino acids: CASSLVGGPREAFF.

The V gene is TRBV27, the J gene TRBJ1-1; D is ambiguous. V lost 0 bases, J lost 1 base, and 6 bases lay in between. This CDR3 is built from 14 residues. The germline CDR1 and CDR2 sequences are MNHEY and SMNVEV (reference sequence). The chain's CDR3 is CASSLSQQNTEAFF. Written as DNA, the CDR3 is TGTGCCAGCAGTTTATCACAGCAGAACACTGAAGCTTTCTTT.